These 18 T cell receptor beta chains were all obtained from the same sample, sequenced in a study of human versus mouse CDR3 diversity and MHC coevolution. TCRdb keeps only in-frame clones here, not all; method: immunoSEQ multiplex PCR. In the table there are fewer than 80,000 clones, around 93% of which are singletons. The sequencing sample was made of naive CD4+ T cells from blood. This sample's subset: CD45RO-negative CD62L-positive naive CD4 T cells. All receptors derive from a person aged 30 to 69 in good health.

The V call is TRBV6-1, the J call TRBJ2-7; D perhaps matches TRBD1 (6 bases). The germline V gene encodes CDR1 MNHNS and CDR2 SASEGT. V lost 5 bases to trimming and J lost 1 base, with 9 bases between them. CDR3 length: 13 amino acids. CDR3: CASSRTGSYEQYF. In DNA form, the CDR3 reads TGTGCCAGCAGTAGAACAGGGTCCTACGAGCAGTACTTC.

J is TRBJ2-5 and V is TRBV15; no definite D call. Looked up from germline, CDR1 is LNHNV and CDR2 is YYDKDF (reference sequence). The CDR3 loop spans 13 amino acids. Trimming took 0 bases from V and 5 from J, leaving 7 bases between them. DNA of the CDR3: TGTGCCACCAGCAGAGAGCCTCGGGAGACCCAGTACTTC. Translation: CATSREPRETQYF.

The chain is built from TRBV10-3 and TRBJ1-2, with D unclear. V was pared by 3 bases and J by 6 bases, with 8 bases between. Germline lookup yields CDR1 ENHRY and CDR2 SYGVKD. The CDR3 runs to 12 residues. The CDR3 DNA follows: TGTGCCATCAGTGATCCCCCTAATGGCTACACCTTC. Translation: CAISDPPNGYTF.

Concerning this clone itself: At one end the junction does not follow the germline gene, possibly because of a read error. Other DNA sequences in the same sample also yield this CDR3. The rearrangement links TRBV18 to TRBJ1-3; 8 bases agree with TRBD1. The germline V gene encodes CDR1 KGHSH and CDR2 LQKENI. The CDR3 length is 12 residues. CDR3 in DNA: TGCGCCAGCTCACCACCGCAGGGGGCGAGGTATTTT. Its translation is CASSPPQGARYF. Combining the CDR3 with reference TRBV18 and TRBJ1-3 gives the whole variable domain NAGVMQNPRHLVRRRGQEARLRCSPMKGHSHVYWYRQLPEEGLKFMVYLQKENIIDESGMPKERFSAEFPKEGPSILRIQQVVRGDSAAYFCASSPPQGARYFGEGSWLTVV.

The rearrangement links TRBV30 to TRBJ1-2; tentatively, D is TRBD1 (6 bases). Deletions cut 3 bases from V and 2 bases from J, with 16 bases between. The CDR3 is made up of 15 amino acids. Per the germline V gene, CDR1 is GTSNPN and CDR2 is SVGIG (reference sequence). This chain's CDR3 is CAWSEQGAGNYGYTF. The DNA for the CDR3 is TGTGCCTGGAGCGAACAGGGAGCTGGGAACTATGGCTACACCTTC.

The chain recombines TRBV5-4 with TRBJ1-4; D might be TRBD1 (5 bases). Germline V lookup: CDR1 SGHNT, CDR2 YYREEE (reference sequence). V lost 1 base to trimming and J lost 7 bases, with 14 bases between them. CDR3 length: 15 amino acids. CDR3 amino acids: CASSLSGSRLEKLFF. The CDR3 coding sequence is TGTGCCAGCAGCTTGTCAGGGTCTAGGCTTGAAAAACTGTTTTTT. The variable domain in full, completed from reference TRBV5-4 and TRBJ1-4, reads ETGVTQSPTHLIKTRGQQVTLRCSSQSGHNTVSWYQQALGQGPQFIFQYYREEENGRGNFPPRFSGLQFPNYSSELNVNALELDDSALYLCASSLSGSRLEKLFFGSGTQLSVL.

The chain combines TRBV19 with TRBJ2-7; 13 nucleotides match TRBD2. V lost 5 bases, J lost 3 bases, and 10 bases stayed unmatched. Germline V gives CDR1 LNHDA, CDR2 SQIVND (reference sequence). The CDR3 sequence is 17 residues long. DNA for the CDR3: TGTGCCAGTAGTCGACTAGCGGGAGGCCTCTTAGACTACGAGCAGTACTTC. This translates into CASSRLAGGLLDYEQYF.

V is TRBV6-6 and J is TRBJ1-1; D is unresolved. From germline, CDR1 is MNHNY and CDR2 SVGAGI (reference sequence). Trimming pared 2 bases from V and 1 base from J, leaving 5 bases between. The length of the CDR3 is 13 residues. In nucleotides, the CDR3 is TGTGCCAGCAGTTACGTTCAGAACACTGAAGCTTTCTTT. Translated, it gives CASSYVQNTEAFF.

The J gene is TRBJ2-3, the V gene TRBV9; D gene unclear. CDR1 is SGDLS, CDR2 YYNGEE, per germline. The CDR3 has 15 residues. V lost 0 bases, J lost 3 bases, and 11 bases lay in between. CDR3 nucleotides: TGTGCCAGCAGCGTAGGGTTCCTATGGACAGATACGCAGTATTTT. Protein: CASSVGFLWTDTQYF. The variable domain in full, completed from reference TRBV9 and TRBJ2-3, reads DSGVTQTPKHLITATGQRVTLRCSPRSGDLSVYWYQQSLDQGLQFLIQYYNGEERAKGNILERFSAQQFPDLHSELNLSSLELGDSALYFCASSVGFLWTDTQYFGPGTRLTVL.

The V and J genes are TRBV27 and TRBJ1-2, with 7 nucleotides matching TRBD1. From germline, CDR1 is MNHEY and CDR2 SMNVEV (reference sequence). The CDR3 has 16 amino acids. The V segment lost 3 bases and the J segment 1 base; nucleotides outside the gene matches: 8. The CDR3 nucleotides are TGTGCCAGCAGTTTCAGGGGGAAAAGCGTTAACTATGGCTACACCTTC. Translated: CASSFRGKSVNYGYTF.

The CDR3 loop is CASSPSGTGGNEQFF. The CDR3 DNA sequence: TGCGCCAGCAGCCCATCCGGGACAGGGGGGAATGAGCAGTTCTTC. The rearrangement joins TRBV5-1 to TRBJ2-1; 11 bases are a match to TRBD1. CDR1 SGHRS and CDR2 YFSETQ come from the germline V gene. The CDR3 contains 15 residues. The J segment lost 7 bases and the V segment lost 4 bases, leaving 7 bases of the junction unmatched.

Worth noting for this clone: One end of the junction does not line up with germline, which may come from a read error. The chain links TRBV5-1 to TRBJ2-3; D is unresolved. The CDR3 is 14 residues long. The V gene's germline CDR1 is SGHRS and CDR2 YFSETQ. The CDR3 region has the DNA TGCGCCAGCAGCAACTCAGGTTCCACAAATACGCAGTATTTT. It is translated as CASSNSGSTNTQYF.

V is TRBV11-2 and J is TRBJ2-1, with 9 positions matching TRBD2. Germline values: CDR1 SGHAT, CDR2 FQNNGV. The CDR3 covers 17 residues. V lost 0 bases and J lost 1; bases outside the gene matches: 4. CDR3 sequence: CASSLDILAGSYNEQFF. For the CDR3, the DNA is TGTGCCAGCAGCTTAGATATCCTAGCGGGATCCTACAATGAGCAGTTCTTC.

The chain joins TRBV4-2 to TRBJ2-1; 9 bases agree with TRBD2. CDR1 and CDR2 (germline): LGHNA, YNFKEQ. V lost 8 bases, J lost 6 bases, and 11 bases stayed unmatched. This CDR3 has 15 residues. CDR3 nucleotide sequence: TGTGCCAGCGCCGCACTCGCGGGGGGGCGCAATGAGCAGTTCTTC. Protein product: CASAALAGGRNEQFF.

This rearrangement joins TRBV5-6 to TRBJ2-1, with 8 positions matching TRBD1. Unmatched junction bases numbered 3, after V lost 0 bases and J lost 4 bases. Germline-derived CDR1 and CDR2 are SGHDT and YYEEEE. There are 15 residues in the CDR3. This CDR3 reads CASSLDGTGYNEQFF. Here the CDR3 DNA reads TGTGCCAGCAGCTTGGATGGGACAGGTTACAATGAGCAGTTCTTC.

The V call is TRBV5-1, the J call TRBJ1-2, with D unresolved. CDR1 is SGHRS and CDR2 is YFSETQ in the germline V gene. The CDR3 has 14 residues. The V end lost 1 base, the J end lost 4 bases, and 11 bases lay between the germline ends. The CDR3 here is CASSLPTGIYGYTF. CDR3 nucleotide sequence: TGCGCCAGCAGCTTGCCGACGGGGATCTATGGCTACACCTTC.

This chain joins TRBV18 and TRBJ2-7; D may be TRBD2 (6 bases). The CDR3 contains 14 residues. The V gene's germline CDR1 is KGHSH and CDR2 LQKENI. The germline V and J ends were trimmed by 3 bases and 0 bases, with 9 bases remaining between them. CDR3 sequence (DNA): TGTGCCAGCTCACCGCAGGAGGGCTCCTACGAGCAGTACTTC. This translates into CASSPQEGSYEQYF.

The rearrangement links TRBV7-8 to TRBJ1-5; 7 bases are shared with TRBD1. V was clipped by 5 bases and J by 7 bases; unmatched bases: 8. The CDR3 is 14 residues long. The germline V gene has CDR1 SGHVS and CDR2 FQNEAQ. CDR3 in amino acids: CASSAYQQGQPQHF. The CDR3, as DNA: TGTGCCAGCAGCGCTTACCAACAGGGGCAGCCCCAGCATTTT.